This TCR beta chain was retrieved from a study of blood T cell repertoires in COVID-19. Study information: T cells, B-cell-depleted T cells, or PBMCs provided the cDNA or gDNA that served as material.

The method was immunoSEQ multiplex PCR; TCRdb's version includes in-frame clones alone and lacks a portion of them. The sample records a few hundred thousand clones, 91% being singletons. The CDR3 runs to 15 residues. Germline CDR1 and CDR2: LNHDA and SQIVND (reference sequence). Trimming took off 5 bases at V and 1 base at J, with 12 bases between the two ends. The gene calls are TRBV19 and TRBJ2-1; maybe TRBD2 (6 bases). Sequencing used peripheral blood. The sequence derives from a person aged 18 to 30 with COVID-19, enrolled during active disease. The CDR3: CASSDWGVSYNEQFF. As DNA, the CDR3 is TGTGCCAGTAGTGATTGGGGGGTTTCCTACAATGAGCAGTTCTTC.